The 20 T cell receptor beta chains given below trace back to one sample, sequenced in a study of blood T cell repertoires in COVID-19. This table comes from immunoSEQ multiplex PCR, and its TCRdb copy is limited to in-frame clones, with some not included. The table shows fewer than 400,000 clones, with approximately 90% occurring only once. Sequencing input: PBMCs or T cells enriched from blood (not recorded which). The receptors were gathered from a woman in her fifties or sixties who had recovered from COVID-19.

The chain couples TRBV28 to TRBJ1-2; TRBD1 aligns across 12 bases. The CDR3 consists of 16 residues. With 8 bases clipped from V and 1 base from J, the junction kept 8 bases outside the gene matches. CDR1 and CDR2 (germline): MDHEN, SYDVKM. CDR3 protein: CASVRDRGLGNYGYTF. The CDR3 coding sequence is TGTGCCAGCGTAAGGGACAGGGGGCTGGGTAACTATGGCTACACCTTC.

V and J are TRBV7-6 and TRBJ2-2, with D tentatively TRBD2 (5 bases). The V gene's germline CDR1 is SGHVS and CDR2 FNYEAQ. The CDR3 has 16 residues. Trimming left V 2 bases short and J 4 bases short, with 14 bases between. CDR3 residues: CASSLSSASGTGELFF. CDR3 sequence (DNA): TGTGCCAGCAGCTTATCGAGTGCAAGCGGCACCGGGGAGCTGTTTTTT. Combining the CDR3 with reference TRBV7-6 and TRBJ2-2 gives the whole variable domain GAGVSQSPRYKVTKRGQDVALRCDPISGHVSLYWYRQALGQGPEFLTYFNYEAQQDKSGLPNDRFSAERPEGSISTLTIQRTEQRDSAMYRCASSLSSASGTGELFFGEGSRLTVL.

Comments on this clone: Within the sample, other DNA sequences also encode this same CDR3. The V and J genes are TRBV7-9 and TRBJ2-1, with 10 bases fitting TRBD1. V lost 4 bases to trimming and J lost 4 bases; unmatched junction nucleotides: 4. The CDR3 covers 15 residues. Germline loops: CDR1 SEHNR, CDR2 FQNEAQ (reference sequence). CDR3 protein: CASSSRDRGYNEQFF. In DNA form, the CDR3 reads TGTGCCAGCAGCTCCCGGGACAGGGGATACAATGAGCAGTTCTTC.

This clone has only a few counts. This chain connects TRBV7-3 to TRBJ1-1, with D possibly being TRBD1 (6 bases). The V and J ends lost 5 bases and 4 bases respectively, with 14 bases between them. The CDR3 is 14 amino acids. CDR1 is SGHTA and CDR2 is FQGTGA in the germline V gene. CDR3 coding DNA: TGTGCCAGCAGCACGGGGGGGCCTGGCACTGAAGCTTTCTTT. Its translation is CASSTGGPGTEAFF. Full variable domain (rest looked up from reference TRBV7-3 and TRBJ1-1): GAGVSQTPSNKVTEKGKYVELRCDPISGHTALYWYRQSLGQGPEFLIYFQGTGAADDSGLPNDRFFAVRPEGSVSTLKIQRTERGDSAVYLCASSTGGPGTEAFFGQGTRLTVV.

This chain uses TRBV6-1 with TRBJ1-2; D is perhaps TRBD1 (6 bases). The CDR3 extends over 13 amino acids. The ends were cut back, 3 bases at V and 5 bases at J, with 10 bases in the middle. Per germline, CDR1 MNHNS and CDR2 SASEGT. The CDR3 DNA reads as TGTGCCAGCAGTGACGGGGGGGCGTATGGCTACACCTTC. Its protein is CASSDGGAYGYTF.

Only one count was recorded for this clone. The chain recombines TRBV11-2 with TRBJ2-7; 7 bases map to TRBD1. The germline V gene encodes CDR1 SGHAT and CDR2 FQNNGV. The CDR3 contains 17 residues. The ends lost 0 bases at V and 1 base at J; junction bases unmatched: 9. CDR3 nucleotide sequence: TGTGCCAGCAGCTTAGACCGGACAGGCGTACTTTCCTACGAGCAGTACTTC. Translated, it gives CASSLDRTGVLSYEQYF.

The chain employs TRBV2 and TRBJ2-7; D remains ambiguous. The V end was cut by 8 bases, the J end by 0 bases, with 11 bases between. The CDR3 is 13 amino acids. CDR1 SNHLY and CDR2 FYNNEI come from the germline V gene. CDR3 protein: CASGRFSSYEQYF. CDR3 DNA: TGTGCCAGCGGGCGATTCAGCTCCTACGAGCAGTACTTC.

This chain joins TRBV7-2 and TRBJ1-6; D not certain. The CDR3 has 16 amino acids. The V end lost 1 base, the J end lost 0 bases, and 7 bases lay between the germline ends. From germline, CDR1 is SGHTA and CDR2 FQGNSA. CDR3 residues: CASSLESSSYNSPLHF. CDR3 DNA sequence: TGTGCCAGCAGCTTAGAGTCGAGCTCCTATAATTCACCCCTCCACTTT.

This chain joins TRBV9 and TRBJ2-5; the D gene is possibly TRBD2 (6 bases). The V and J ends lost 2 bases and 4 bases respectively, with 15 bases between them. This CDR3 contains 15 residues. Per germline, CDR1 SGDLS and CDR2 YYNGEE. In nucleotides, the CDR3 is TGTGCCAGCAGCGTCCTCGGCGGGGTCGGAGAGACCCAGTACTTC. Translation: CASSVLGGVGETQYF.

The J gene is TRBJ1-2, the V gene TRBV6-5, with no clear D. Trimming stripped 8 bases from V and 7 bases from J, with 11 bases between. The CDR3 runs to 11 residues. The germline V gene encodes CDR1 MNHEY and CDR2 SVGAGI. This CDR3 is CASLNEGGYTF. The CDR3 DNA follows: TGTGCCAGCTTGAATGAGGGTGGCTACACCTTC.

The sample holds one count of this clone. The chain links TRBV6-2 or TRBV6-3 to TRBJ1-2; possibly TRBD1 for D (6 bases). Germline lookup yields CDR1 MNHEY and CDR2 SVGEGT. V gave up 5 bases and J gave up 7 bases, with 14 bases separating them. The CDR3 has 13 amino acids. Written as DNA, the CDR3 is TGTGCCAGCAGTGACACAACCAGGGGTGGCTACACCTTC. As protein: CASSDTTRGGYTF.

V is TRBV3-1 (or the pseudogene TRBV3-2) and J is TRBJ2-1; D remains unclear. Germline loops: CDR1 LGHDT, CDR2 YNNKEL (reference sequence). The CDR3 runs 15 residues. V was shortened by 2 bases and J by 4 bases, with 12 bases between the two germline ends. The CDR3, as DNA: TGTGCCAGCAGCCAAAACCCCCTCGAGTACAATGAGCAGTTCTTC. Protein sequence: CASSQNPLEYNEQFF.

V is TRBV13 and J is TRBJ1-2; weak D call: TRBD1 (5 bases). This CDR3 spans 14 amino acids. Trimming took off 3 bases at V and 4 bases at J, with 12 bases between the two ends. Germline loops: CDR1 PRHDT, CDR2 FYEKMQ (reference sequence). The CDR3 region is CASSFDGGTYGYTF. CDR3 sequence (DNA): TGTGCCAGCAGCTTTGACGGAGGGACCTATGGCTACACCTTC.

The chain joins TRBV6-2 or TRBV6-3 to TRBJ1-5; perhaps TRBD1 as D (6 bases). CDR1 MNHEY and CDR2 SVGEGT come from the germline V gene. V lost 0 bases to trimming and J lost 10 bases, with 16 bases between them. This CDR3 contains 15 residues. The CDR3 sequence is CASSYSFQGTLPQHF. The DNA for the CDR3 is TGTGCCAGCAGTTACTCGTTTCAGGGGACGTTACCCCAGCATTTT.

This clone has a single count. CDR3 loop: CASSPGQGGANVLTF. CDR3 sequence (DNA): TGTGCCAGCAGCCCGGGACAGGGGGGAGCCAACGTCCTGACTTTC. The chain employs TRBV14 and TRBJ2-6, with 11 bases matching TRBD1. The V gene end was trimmed by 4 bases and the J gene end by 7 bases; junction bases not matched to a gene: 3. The germline gives CDR1 SGHDN, CDR2 FVKESK. This CDR3 is built from 15 residues.

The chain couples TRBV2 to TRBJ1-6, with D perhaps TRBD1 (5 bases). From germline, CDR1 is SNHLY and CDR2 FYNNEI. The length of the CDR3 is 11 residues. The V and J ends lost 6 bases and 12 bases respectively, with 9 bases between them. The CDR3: CASSQGLPLHF. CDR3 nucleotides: TGTGCCAGCAGCCAGGGATTACCCCTCCACTTT.

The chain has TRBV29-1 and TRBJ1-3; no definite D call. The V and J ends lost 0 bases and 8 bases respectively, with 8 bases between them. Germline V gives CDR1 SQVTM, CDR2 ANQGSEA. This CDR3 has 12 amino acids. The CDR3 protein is CSVEDITDTIYF. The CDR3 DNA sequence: TGCAGCGTTGAAGATATCACGGACACCATATATTTT.

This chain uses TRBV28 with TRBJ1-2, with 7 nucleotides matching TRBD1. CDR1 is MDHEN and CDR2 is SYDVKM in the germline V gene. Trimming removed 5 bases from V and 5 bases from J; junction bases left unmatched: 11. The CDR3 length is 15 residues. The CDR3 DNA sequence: TGTGCCAGCAGTGGGACATTGGACAGGTTGTATGGCTACACCTTC. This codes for CASSGTLDRLYGYTF.

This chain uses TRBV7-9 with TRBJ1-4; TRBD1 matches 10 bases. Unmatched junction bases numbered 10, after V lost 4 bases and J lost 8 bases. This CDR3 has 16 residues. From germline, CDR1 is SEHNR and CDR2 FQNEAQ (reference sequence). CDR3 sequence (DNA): TGTGCCAGCAGCTCTCCGGGACAGGGGTTCCGGGAAAAACTGTTTTTT. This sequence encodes CASSSPGQGFREKLFF.

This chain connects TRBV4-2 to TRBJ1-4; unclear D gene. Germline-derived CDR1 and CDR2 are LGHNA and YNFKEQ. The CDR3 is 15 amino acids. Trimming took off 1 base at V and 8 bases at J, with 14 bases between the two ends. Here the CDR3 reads CASSQVSQRSEKLFF. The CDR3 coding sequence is TGTGCCAGCAGCCAAGTTTCCCAGAGGAGCGAAAAACTGTTTTTT.